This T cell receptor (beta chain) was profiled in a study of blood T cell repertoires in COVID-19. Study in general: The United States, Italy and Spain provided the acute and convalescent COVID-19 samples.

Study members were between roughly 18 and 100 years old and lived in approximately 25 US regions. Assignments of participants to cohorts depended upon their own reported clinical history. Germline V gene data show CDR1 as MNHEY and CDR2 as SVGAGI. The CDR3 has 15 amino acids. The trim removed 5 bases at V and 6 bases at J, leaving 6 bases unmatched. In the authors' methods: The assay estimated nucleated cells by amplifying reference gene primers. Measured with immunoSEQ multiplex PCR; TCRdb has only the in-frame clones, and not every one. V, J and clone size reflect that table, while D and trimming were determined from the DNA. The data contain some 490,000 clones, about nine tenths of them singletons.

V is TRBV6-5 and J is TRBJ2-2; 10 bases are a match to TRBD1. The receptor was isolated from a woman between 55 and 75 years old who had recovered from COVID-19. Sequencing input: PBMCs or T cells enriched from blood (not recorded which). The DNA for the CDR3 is TGTGCCAGCAGTAACCGGGACAGGGGTTCCGGGGAGCTGTTTTTT. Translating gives CASSNRDRGSGELFF.